This passage covers 25 T cell receptor beta chains from one sample sequenced in a study of T-cell memory formation after mild COVID-19. TCRdb itself ran the 5' RACE reads through MiXCR, one entry per CDR3 protein. Of around 160,000 distinct CDR3 sequences listed, 11% are singletons. The specimen was PBMCs or a T cell subset sorted from them (not recorded which). The origin of the receptors is a man aged 18 to 30 who had mild COVID-19 (a few samples of this study predate the infection). Cell type and time point are not known.

A word on this clonotype: A read error is possible here, since a much larger clone lies one base away. This chain links TRBV28 with TRBJ2-7; weak D call: TRBD1 (5 bases). The CDR3 has 14 amino acids. V was shortened by 5 bases and J by 0 bases, with 11 bases between the two germline ends. The germline V gene encodes CDR1 MDHEN and CDR2 SYDVKM. The CDR3 reads CASSPGCSSYEQYV. CDR3 DNA: TGTGCCAGCAGTCCAGGGTGCAGCTCCTACGAGCAGTACGTC.

This clonotype was seen ten or more times. The chain carries TRBV4-1 and TRBJ2-4, with TRBD2 matching over 8 bases. The CDR3 runs 14 residues. Germline CDR1 and CDR2: MGHRA and YSYEKL. Germline trimming cut 4 bases from V and 7 bases from J; bases unmatched to any gene: 6. The CDR3 DNA reads TGCGCCAGCAGCCGGGGACTAGTGGGGAACATTCAGTACTTC. Translating gives CASSRGLVGNIQYF.

This clonotype turned up a few times. The J gene is TRBJ2-5, the V gene TRBV6-5; D ambiguous. The CDR3 length is 14 residues. Germline loops: CDR1 MNHEY, CDR2 SVGAGI. The V gene lost 0 bases and the J gene lost 1 base, with 6 bases spanning the gap. The DNA of the CDR3 is TGTGCCAGCAGTTACTCCCGACTCCAAGAGACCCAGTACTTC. It translates to CASSYSRLQETQYF.

This clonotype was seen at least ten times. This sequence joins TRBV5-1 and TRBJ1-6; D unresolved. The germline V and J ends were trimmed by 0 bases and 6 bases, with 10 bases remaining between them. The CDR3 runs to 15 residues. CDR1 and CDR2 from the germline V gene are SGHRS and YFSETQ. The CDR3 bases are TGCGCCAGCAGCTTGGAGGGAATTACTAATTCACCCCTCCACTTT. Amino acids: CASSLEGITNSPLHF.

This clonotype was recorded many times. The chain is built from TRBV11-2 and TRBJ1-5; possible D gene TRBD1, 5 bases. Germline loops: CDR1 SGHAT, CDR2 FQNNGV. V dropped 4 bases and J dropped 9 bases, with 13 bases sitting between them. The CDR3 has 13 amino acids. The CDR3 sequence is CASSYDWGGPQHF. In DNA form, the CDR3 reads TGTGCCAGCAGCTACGACTGGGGGGGGCCCCAGCATTTT. The variable domain in full, completed from reference TRBV11-2 and TRBJ1-5, reads EAGVAQSPRYKIIEKRQSVAFWCNPISGHATLYWYQQILGQGPKLLIQFQNNGVVDDSQLPKDRFSAERLKGVDSTLKIQPAKLEDSAVYLCASSYDWGGPQHFGDGTRLSIL.

This chain connects TRBV5-1 to TRBJ1-1; no reliable D call. V was pared by 2 bases and J by 4 bases, with 18 bases between. CDR1 is SGHRS and CDR2 is YFSETQ in the germline V gene. This CDR3 spans 16 amino acids. CDR3 bases: TGCGCCAGCAGCTTTACGGGTACTGGAGCCGGCACTGAAGCTTTCTTT. Translating gives CASSFTGTGAGTEAFF.

The sample holds a few counts of this clonotype. The chain joins TRBV6-1 to TRBJ1-5; 8 bases line up with TRBD1. This CDR3 has 14 amino acids. V was pared by 5 bases and J by 4 bases, with 4 bases of the junction left unmatched. Germline-derived CDR1 and CDR2 are MNHNS and SASEGT. The DNA of the CDR3 is TGTGCCAGCAGTTCCCGGGACAGGAATCAGCCCCAGCATTTT. Its protein product is CASSSRDRNQPQHF.

This clonotype was counted only a few times. The J gene is TRBJ2-5, the V gene TRBV5-1; D is possibly TRBD2 (6 bases). Looked up from germline, CDR1 is SGHRS and CDR2 is YFSETQ. The CDR3 loop spans 17 amino acids. With 0 bases removed from V and 4 bases from J, the gap between germline ends came to 19 bases. CDR3 residues: CASSLGMIAALGETQYF. The CDR3 nucleotides read TGCGCCAGCAGCTTGGGGATGATAGCGGCCTTAGGAGAGACCCAGTACTTC. Full variable domain (rest looked up from reference TRBV5-1 and TRBJ2-5): KAGVTQTPRYLIKTRGQQVTLSCSPISGHRSVSWYQQTPGQGLQFLFEYFSETQRNKGNFPGRFSGRQFSNSRSEMNVSTLELGDSALYLCASSLGMIAALGETQYFGPGTRLLVL.

This chain connects TRBV5-5 to TRBJ1-2; the D is unclear. From germline, CDR1 is SGHKS and CDR2 YYEKEE (reference sequence). V shed 4 bases and J shed 8 bases, with 9 bases lying between them. The CDR3 totals 11 residues. For the CDR3, the DNA is TGTGCCAGCAGCAACGGGCCCGGCTACACCTTC. It translates to CASSNGPGYTF.

This clonotype was observed a handful of times. The CDR3: CASRTGNQPQHF. For the CDR3, the DNA is TGTGCCAGCAGGACAGGCAATCAGCCCCAGCATTTT. This chain joins TRBV6-5 and TRBJ1-5; the D gene is possibly TRBD1 (5 bases). V dropped 6 bases and J dropped 2 bases, with 5 bases sitting between them. Germline V gene lookup returns CDR1 MNHEY and CDR2 SVGAGI. The length of the CDR3 is 12 residues.

This chain joins TRBV9 and TRBJ1-3, with no clear D. Deletions cut 0 bases from V and 2 bases from J, with 0 bases between. CDR3 length: 12 residues. CDR1 is SGDLS, CDR2 YYNGEE, per germline. In DNA, the CDR3 is TGTGCCAGCAGCGTAGCTGGAAACACCATATATTTT. Translation gives CASSVAGNTIYF.

V is TRBV7-2 and J is TRBJ2-5; TRBD1 agrees at 8 bases. Germline V gene data show CDR1 as SGHTA and CDR2 as FQGNSA. The CDR3 has 19 residues. J gave up 4 bases and V 5 bases, and 21 bases lay outside the gene matches. This CDR3 reads CASSAGTRLTGEYLETQYF. Here the CDR3 DNA reads TGTGCCAGCAGCGCAGGGACCCGCCTGACAGGGGAATATTTAGAGACCCAGTACTTC.

This clonotype occurred many times. The CDR3 spells CASSLGGTYGYTF. DNA for the CDR3: TGTGCCAGCAGCTTAGGGGGGACCTATGGCTACACCTTC. The V call is TRBV7-2, the J call TRBJ1-2; TRBD1 might be the D (5 bases). V shed 1 base and J shed 4 bases, with 7 bases lying between them. This CDR3 comprises 13 residues. Germline V gene sequence: CDR1 SGHTA, CDR2 FQGNSA.

The chain combines TRBV27 with TRBJ2-1; 9 bases agree with TRBD2. The V gene end was trimmed by 6 bases and the J gene end by 5 bases; junction bases not matched to a gene: 8. Germline V gene lookup returns CDR1 MNHEY and CDR2 SMNVEV (reference sequence). This CDR3 spans 15 amino acids. The CDR3 spells CASRPIAGVDNEQFF. The CDR3 nucleotides are TGTGCCAGCAGGCCCATAGCGGGGGTTGACAATGAGCAGTTCTTC.

The rearrangement links TRBV6-2 or TRBV6-3 to TRBJ2-7, with 7 bases matching TRBD1. Germline CDR1 and CDR2: MNHEY and SVGEGT. The CDR3 loop spans 13 amino acids. Trimming removed 8 bases from V and 1 base from J; junction bases left unmatched: 5. The CDR3 DNA reads as TGTGCCAGCCGTAGGACAGGTTCCTACGAGCAGTACGTC. Its protein product is CASRRTGSYEQYV.

This clonotype showed up just a few times. The chain joins TRBV7-8 to TRBJ1-1, with 9 bases that match TRBD1. The CDR3 covers 16 residues. Losses at the gene ends were 5 bases for V and 6 bases for J; bases not matched to a gene: 13. Germline assignment: CDR1 SGHVS and CDR2 FQNEAQ. Here the CDR3 DNA reads TGTGCCAGCAGCCCCGACTCAGGACAGGGGACCCCTGAAGCTTTCTTT. Its translation is CASSPDSGQGTPEAFF.

The chain combines TRBV6-5 with TRBJ2-1, with 11 bases identical to TRBD1. Germline CDR1 reads MNHEY; CDR2 reads SVGAGI. V shed 6 bases and J 11 bases; nucleotides not matched to a gene: 15. CDR3 length equals 16 residues. CDR3 bases: TGTGCCAGCAGCAAGACCCGGGACAGGGGGTTTGCCAAGCAGTTCTTC. Amino acids: CASSKTRDRGFAKQFF.

The chain employs TRBV23-1 and TRBJ1-2; D possibly corresponds to TRBD1 (5 bases). TRBV23-1 is identified as an open reading frame with a role that is uncertain. V lost 2 bases and J 7 bases, leaving 20 bases between the germline ends. The CDR3 sequence is 16 residues long. CDR3 sequence: CASSQPRGISPPGYTF. DNA of the CDR3: TGCGCCAGCAGTCAACCTCGGGGCATCAGCCCCCCTGGCTACACCTTC.

This clonotype was observed a few times. The gene calls are TRBV11-2 and TRBJ1-2, with D unclear. V gave up 5 bases and J gave up 8 bases, with 15 bases separating them. This CDR3 region has 13 residues. Per the germline V gene, CDR1 is SGHAT and CDR2 is FQNNGV. This CDR3 is CASSDLILGGYTF. CDR3 in DNA: TGTGCCAGCAGCGATCTTATTCTAGGCGGCTACACCTTC.

Worth noting for this clonotype: This may be a read error: a much more frequent sequence differs by one nucleotide. The chain has TRBV12-3 or TRBV12-4 and TRBJ2-3; possible D gene TRBD1, 5 bases. CDR3 length: 12 amino acids. Trimming shortened V by 6 bases and J by 5 bases, and 9 bases separated the two germline ends. DNA of the CDR3: TGTGCCAGCAGCTCAGGGCAAGATACGCAGTATTTT. Its protein product is CASSSGQDTQYF.

The gene calls are TRBV20-1 and TRBJ1-5; possibly TRBD1 for D (5 bases). The V and J ends lost 5 bases and 1 base respectively, with 9 bases between them. This CDR3 contains 13 residues. Per the germline V gene, CDR1 is DFQATT and CDR2 is SNEGSKA (reference sequence). CDR3 DNA: TGCAGTGCTCCTGCAGGGAGCAATCAGCCCCAGCATTTT. This sequence encodes CSAPAGSNQPQHF.

Many counts were recorded for this clonotype. The chain joins TRBV28 to TRBJ2-3; D call uncertain. The CDR3 is made up of 13 amino acids. V gave up 8 bases and J gave up 0 bases, with 9 bases separating them. CDR1 is MDHEN and CDR2 is SYDVKM in the germline V gene. CDR3 region: CASSQGSTDTQYF. The CDR3 region has the DNA TGTGCCAGCTCCCAAGGCAGCACAGATACGCAGTATTTT.

The gene calls are TRBV20-1 and TRBJ1-2, with D possibly being TRBD1 (6 bases). The ends were cut back, 3 bases at V and 8 bases at J, with 19 bases in the middle. The CDR3 has 14 residues. Germline V gene data show CDR1 as DFQATT and CDR2 as SNEGSKA (reference sequence). CDR3 sequence (DNA): TGCAGTGCTAGTGAAGGGGGTACCTCGAAAGGCTACACCTTC. This codes for CSASEGGTSKGYTF.

This clonotype came up a few times. The rearrangement joins TRBV12-3 or TRBV12-4 to TRBJ2-5; D not certain. The ends were cut back, 1 base at V and 7 bases at J, with 10 bases in the middle. This CDR3 is built from 13 residues. This chain's CDR3 is CASSLGQVGTQYF. The CDR3 bases are TGTGCCAGCAGTTTAGGGCAGGTGGGGACCCAGTACTTC.

CDR3 region: CASSFSGDGQFF. CDR3 DNA: TGCGCCAGCAGCTTCTCAGGGGATGGGCAGTTCTTC. The chain recombines TRBV5-1 with TRBJ2-1, with TRBD1 as a possible D gene (6 bases). Germline V gene sequence: CDR1 SGHRS, CDR2 YFSETQ. The length of the CDR3 is 12 residues. V was pared by 2 bases and J by 12 bases, with 12 bases between.